This entry is about one T cell receptor beta chain. Which antigen it targets is not known. TCRdb shows the sequencer as NextSeq 550. The Human TCR Profiling Kit (MiLaboratory) was used to make UMI-labeled 5' RACE TRB cDNA libraries. cDNA synthesis used the entire amount of extracted RNA, and PCR amplification then used the entire amount of cDNA produced. Libraries were prepared in parallel with an identical number of PCR cycles. The authors' analysis ran thus. About 50,000 +/- 10,000 unique UMI-labeled TRB cDNA molecules per library were extracted with MIGEC and MiXCR, with at least two reads per UMI required. Each library averaged 40,000 +/- 10,000 functional in-frame TRB CDR3 nucleotide clonotypes without stop codons. After downsampling to 5000 UMI-labeled TRB molecules per sample, diversity metrics such as normalized Shannon-Wiener and Chao1 were calculated in VDJtools. VDJtools computed clonotype-size-weighted physicochemical properties of the central five CDR3 residues: interaction energy, strength, volume and Kidera factor 4. TCRdb reprocessed the sequencing reads and holds a single record per CDR3 protein sequence, with no DNA. The V and J calls and clone size come from TCRdb's table, not from the authors' own analysis. The sample's table lists a count of some 150,000 distinct CDR3 sequences. The ten largest clones take up 0.41% of the sample.

Its CDR3 holds 14 amino acids, cysteine through phenylalanine. The nucleotide record is missing. Per the germline V gene, MDHEN is the CDR1 and SYDVKM is the CDR2. These data come from a study of CXCR3-negative and CXCR3-positive naive CD8 T cells (dated by TCRdb to about 2019). Broadly, across the study: In total, some 140 million TRB reads were obtained, or roughly 1.5 +/- 0.3 million reads per library. Diversity and physicochemical repertoire analyses covered under twelve donors pooled from two independent experiments. For the TRBV-TRBJ cluster analysis, the naive subsets came from 5 donors, while the memory cells came from 3 donors. General conclusions and limits of the study: Comparably high repertoire diversity was found in both naive subsets, whereas much lower repertoire diversity was found in memory CD8+ T cells. Freshly isolated PBMCs were used for most assays because CXCR3 expression partially decreased after cryopreservation. Compared with CXCR3-negative naive cells, CXCR3-positive naive cells had TRB CDR3s with higher hydrophobicity (lower Kidera factor 4), lower energy, and higher strength and volume indices. TRBV-TRBJ usage was similar between naive CXCR3-negative and CXCR3-positive cells from the same donor, while memory cells showed distinct patterns. Surface CD5, linked to self-reactivity in mice, was comparable between naive subsets; TCR interaction strength was therefore also inferred from TRB CDR3 physicochemical properties.

For every CD8+ T cell subset, fewer than 350,000 cells were flow-sorted straight into RLT lysis buffer, and each subset was sorted in triplicate. To exclude memory contaminants, naive CD8+ T cells were stringently defined as CD45RO-CCR7+CD27+CD95-. Peripheral blood mononuclear cells were isolated from buffy coats using standard density gradient centrifugation. Naive CXCR3-negative and CXCR3-positive CD8+ T cells were flow-sorted using a FACSAria III. Total RNA was extracted from sorted cells with an RNeasy Mini Kit. In this chain, TRBV28 is recombined with TRBJ2-5; the TCRdb call, TRBD1, lacks DNA for checking. Specimen: naive CXCR3+ CD8+ T cells from blood. The cell subset or site label for this specimen denotes: CD45RO-CCR7+CD27+CD95- naive CD8+ T cells expressing CXCR3 (TNR3+). The clonotype originates from a human donor in good health. Some clones in this sample may be carry-over from other donors' samples. Here the CDR3 is given as CASWREGVRETQYF.